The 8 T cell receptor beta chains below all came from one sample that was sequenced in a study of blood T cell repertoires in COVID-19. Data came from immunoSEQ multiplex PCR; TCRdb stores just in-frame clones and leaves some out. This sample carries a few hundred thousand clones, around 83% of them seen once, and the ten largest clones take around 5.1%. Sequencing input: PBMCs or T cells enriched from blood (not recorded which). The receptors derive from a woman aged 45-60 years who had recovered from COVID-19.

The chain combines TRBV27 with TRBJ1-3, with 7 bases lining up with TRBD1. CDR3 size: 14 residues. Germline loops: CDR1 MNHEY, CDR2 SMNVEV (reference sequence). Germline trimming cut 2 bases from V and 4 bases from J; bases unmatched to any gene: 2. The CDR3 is CASSLTGDGNTIYF. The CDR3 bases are TGTGCCAGCAGTTTAACAGGGGACGGAAACACCATATATTTT.

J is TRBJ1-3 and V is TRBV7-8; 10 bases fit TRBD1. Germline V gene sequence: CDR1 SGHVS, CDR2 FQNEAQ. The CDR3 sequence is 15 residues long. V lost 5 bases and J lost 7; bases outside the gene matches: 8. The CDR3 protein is CASSLTGTGVNTIYF. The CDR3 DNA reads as TGTGCCAGCAGCCTAACCGGGACAGGGGTTAACACCATATATTTT.

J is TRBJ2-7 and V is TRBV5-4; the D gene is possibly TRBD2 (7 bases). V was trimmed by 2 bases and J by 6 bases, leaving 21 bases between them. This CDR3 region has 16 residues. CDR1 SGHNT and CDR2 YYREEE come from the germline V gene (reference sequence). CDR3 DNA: TGTGCCAGCAGCTTTGGCCGGGGGGCGGCCCCCGGCGAGCAGTACTTC. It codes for CASSFGRGAAPGEQYF.

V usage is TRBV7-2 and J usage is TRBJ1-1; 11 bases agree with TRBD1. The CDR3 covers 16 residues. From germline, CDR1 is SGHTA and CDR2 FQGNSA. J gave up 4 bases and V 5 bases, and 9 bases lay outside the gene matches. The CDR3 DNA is TGTGCCAGCAGCCCCGGGACAGGGGGGTATGGCACTGAAGCTTTCTTT. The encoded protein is CASSPGTGGYGTEAFF.

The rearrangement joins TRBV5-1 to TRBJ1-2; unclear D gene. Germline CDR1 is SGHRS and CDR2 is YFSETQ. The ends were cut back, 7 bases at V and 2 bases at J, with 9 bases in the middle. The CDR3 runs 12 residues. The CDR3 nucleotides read TGCGCCAGCGAGACGGAGAACTATGGCTACACCTTC. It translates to CASETENYGYTF.

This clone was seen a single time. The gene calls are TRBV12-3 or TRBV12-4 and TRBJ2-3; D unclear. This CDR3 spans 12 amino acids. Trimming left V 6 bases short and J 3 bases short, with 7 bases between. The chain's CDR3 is CASSLRTDTQYF. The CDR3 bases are TGTGCCAGCAGCCTGAGGACAGATACGCAGTATTTT.

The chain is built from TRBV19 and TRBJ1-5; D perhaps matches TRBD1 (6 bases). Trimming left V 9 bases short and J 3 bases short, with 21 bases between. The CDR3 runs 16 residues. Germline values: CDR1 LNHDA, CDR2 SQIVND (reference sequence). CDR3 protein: CASRDSGGWNNQPQHF. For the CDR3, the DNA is TGTGCCAGCCGCGACTCGGGGGGCTGGAACAATCAGCCCCAGCATTTT.

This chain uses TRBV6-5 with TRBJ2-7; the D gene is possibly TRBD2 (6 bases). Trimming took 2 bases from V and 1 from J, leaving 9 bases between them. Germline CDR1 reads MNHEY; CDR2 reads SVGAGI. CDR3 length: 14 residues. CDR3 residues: CASSYRGTSYEQYF. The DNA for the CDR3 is TGTGCCAGCAGTTACCGGGGGACGTCCTACGAGCAGTACTTC.